The clone carrying this T cell receptor beta chain was recorded a few times. Its antigen is still unknown. This entry is derived from a study of T cells in Graves' hyperthyroidism and ophthalmopathy. The study's findings and limits: Most thyroid clonotypes with frequency above 0.001 were detected in blood. Stable hyperthyroidism was told apart from ophthalmopathy by a model built on 13 V-J features.

RNA transcripts gave rise to amplified TCR beta CDR3 regions. The HTBI primer set was used in a first-round RT-PCR of the TCR CDR3. TCRdb ran MiXCR on the multiplex PCR reads and lists one entry per CDR3 protein. The sample includes approximately 620,000 distinct CDR3 sequences, about 15% seen only once; the top ten take around 5.4%. V lost 6 bases to trimming and J lost 9 bases; unmatched junction nucleotides: 7. Germline CDR1 is SGDLS and CDR2 is YYNGEE. The CDR3 contains 13 residues. The sample, blood from the first hyperthyroidism diagnosis, precedes any ophthalmopathy symptoms. The PBMCs had their origin in 7.5 to 10 ml of fresh peripheral blood.

Sequenced input: blood. The chain combines TRBV9 with TRBJ2-3; 10 nucleotides line up with TRBD2. The origin of this receptor is a woman in her twenties or thirties with Graves' hyperthyroidism that later progressed to Graves' ophthalmopathy. CDR3: CASTSSGSVTQYF. CDR3 DNA sequence: TGTGCCAGCACATCTAGCGGGAGCGTCACGCAGTATTTT.